This T cell receptor (beta chain) was recovered during a study of cytomegalovirus exposure and HLA in healthy donors. Findings and caveats of the study: Equally common other TCR beta chains were less clonally expanded than HLA-associated ones, a later analysis found.

Both 60 Vbeta primers and 13 Jbeta primers went into the PCR. Data came from immunoSEQ multiplex PCR; TCRdb stores just in-frame clones and leaves some out. In the table there are about 110,000 clones, 81% of which are singletons. Points on this clone: What it recognizes is unknown.

Germline CDR1 reads SGHRS; CDR2 reads YFSETQ. There are 14 residues in the CDR3. The germline V and J ends were trimmed by 1 base and 0 bases, with 6 bases remaining between them. This receptor was taken from a young woman in good health and CMV-seronegative. The specimen sequenced was PBMCs. The rearrangement uses TRBV5-1 and TRBJ2-3; D is unclear. CDR3 amino acids: CASSLTVSTDTQYF. CDR3 DNA sequence: TGCGCCAGCAGCTTGACGGTTAGCACAGATACGCAGTATTTT. Full variable domain (outside the CDR3, taken from reference TRBV5-1 and TRBJ2-3): KAGVTQTPRYLIKTRGQQVTLSCSPISGHRSVSWYQQTPGQGLQFLFEYFSETQRNKGNFPGRFSGRQFSNSRSEMNVSTLELGDSALYLCASSLTVSTDTQYFGPGTRLTVL.